The source of this T cell receptor (beta chain) is a study of blood T cell repertoires in COVID-19 (dated by TCRdb to 2019 to 2021). General notes on the study: Collaborator samples came from the United States, Italy and Spain and covered acute and convalescent phases of COVID-19. The material from the prospective study consisted of cDNA or gDNA derived from T cells, B-cell-depleted T cells, or PBMCs. Subjects who had been exposed to COVID-19, were actively infected with it, or had recovered from it provided the deeply sampled blood TCRbeta repertoires that made up the dataset. The repertoires were made available in a free public database intended to serve as a resource for research on the immune response to SARS-CoV-2. The samples were drawn from the first 160 participants of the ongoing ImmuneRACE study and from 950 to 1,500 subjects provided by 6 global collaborators. The sample metadata nearly always contained a de-identified subject ID, COVID-19 status, age in years and sex. Where HLA class I and class II types were available, the types were taken from metadata supplied by the sample provider, not from assay-based typing. The research as a whole found: The amount of clinical and demographic metadata varied by source and participant and was provided uncurated.

TCRbeta CDR3 regions were amplified from genomic DNA using the immunoSEQ Assay, a bias-controlled multiplex PCR. From the authors' description of their analysis: The number of nucleated cells in each sample was estimated from the amplification of reference gene primers within the assay. To quantify the absolute abundance of each unique TCRbeta CDR3 rearrangement, sequence reads were collapsed and filtered. For each sample, productive Simpson clonality was calculated as the square root of Simpson's diversity index across productive rearrangements. TCRdb mirrors the immuneACCESS table, restricted to in-frame sequences. Some clones are absent from its copies; in checked studies, under half trace to an unresolved V gene, and the reason for the others is unknown. D and trimming were read from the DNA, whereas the V and J calls and clone size are those reported in that table. The sample table holds about 230,000 clones, of which 70% to 90% were seen once. Of the sample, around a tenth falls within the top ten clones.

At one collaborating source in Seattle, patients were enrolled during active infection and were followed longitudinally through the course of disease. Collaborating institutions collected whole blood in K2EDTA tubes following their own protocols. For TCRbeta analysis, collaborators shipped samples as frozen whole blood, isolated PBMCs, or DNA extracted from either of those sample types. Turning to this clone: Its antigen is currently not known. No base qualities exist here, and no much larger clone lies one base off it.

Counted from cysteine to phenylalanine, this CDR3 has 17 amino acids. The sequence is cut down to CDR3 DNA, 51 bases in frame from base 1. Looking up the germline V gene yields CDR1 MRHNA and CDR2 SNTAGT. V ends up 0 bases short and J 1 base short, with an unmatched junction base count of 4. The specimen sequenced was peripheral blood. The clonotype originates from a man aged 50-60 years with COVID-19, enrolled during active disease. The sequence links TRBV6-4 to TRBJ2-3, with 10 bases in between that match TRBD2. The bases read TGTGCCAGCAGTGACTCGATAGCGGGAGGAGGCACAGATACGCAGTATTTT. This sequence encodes CASSDSIAGGGTDTQYF.